This T cell receptor (beta chain) was obtained from a study of Ad26.COV2.S vaccination and SARS-CoV-2 variants. This table comes from immunoSEQ multiplex PCR, and its TCRdb copy is limited to in-frame clones, with some not included. The sample lists under 600,000 clones, roughly nine tenths occurring once. Treatment defined: about 20 received Ad26.COV2.S at low or high dose, single or two shots; about five received placebo; per-sample allocation not given. It was on day 63 after the first vaccine or placebo injection that samples were taken. The source was peripheral blood, collected in a trial of Ad26.COV2.S vaccine versus placebo. The clonotype was recovered from a person aged 18-65 years who received the Ad26.COV2.S COVID-19 vaccine or a placebo.

The CDR3 spells CATSRESRETQYF. The CDR3 DNA follows: TGTGCCACCAGCAGAGAGTCAAGAGAGACCCAGTACTTC. V gene TRBV15 combines with J gene TRBJ2-5; no reliable D call. CDR1 is LNHNV, CDR2 YYDKDF, per germline (reference sequence). This CDR3 has 13 amino acids. V was pared by 0 bases and J by 4 bases, with 6 bases between.